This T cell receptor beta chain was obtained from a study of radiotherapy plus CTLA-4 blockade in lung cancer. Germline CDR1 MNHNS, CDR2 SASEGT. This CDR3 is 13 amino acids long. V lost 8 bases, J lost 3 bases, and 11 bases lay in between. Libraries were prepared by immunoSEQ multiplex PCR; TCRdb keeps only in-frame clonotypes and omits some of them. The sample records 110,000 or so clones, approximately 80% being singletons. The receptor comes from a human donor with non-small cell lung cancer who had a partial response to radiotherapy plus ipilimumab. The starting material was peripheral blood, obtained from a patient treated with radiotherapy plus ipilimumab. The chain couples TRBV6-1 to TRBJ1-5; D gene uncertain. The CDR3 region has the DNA TGTGCCAGCCTTAGACATCCCAATCAGCCCCAGCATTTT. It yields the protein CASLRHPNQPQHF.